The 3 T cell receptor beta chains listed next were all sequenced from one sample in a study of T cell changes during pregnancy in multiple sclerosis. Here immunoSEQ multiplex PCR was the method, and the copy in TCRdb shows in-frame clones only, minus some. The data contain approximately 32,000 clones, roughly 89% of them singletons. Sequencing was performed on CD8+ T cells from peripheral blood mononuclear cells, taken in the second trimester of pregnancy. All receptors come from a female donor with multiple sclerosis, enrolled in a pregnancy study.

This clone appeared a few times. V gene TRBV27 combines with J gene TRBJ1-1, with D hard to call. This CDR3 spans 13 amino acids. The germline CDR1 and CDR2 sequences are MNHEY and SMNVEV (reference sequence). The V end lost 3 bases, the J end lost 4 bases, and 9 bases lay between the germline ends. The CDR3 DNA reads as TGTGCCAGCAGTTTTTCCGGGTTCACTGAAGCTTTCTTT. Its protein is CASSFSGFTEAFF.

The CDR3: CASSYSRDEAFF. The DNA for the CDR3 is TGTGCCAGCAGTTACTCGCGGGATGAAGCTTTCTTT. The chain joins TRBV6-6 to TRBJ1-1; D is unclear. Germline V lookup: CDR1 MNHNY, CDR2 SVGAGI (reference sequence). The length of the CDR3 is 12 residues. V shed 0 bases and J shed 7 bases, with 6 bases lying between them.

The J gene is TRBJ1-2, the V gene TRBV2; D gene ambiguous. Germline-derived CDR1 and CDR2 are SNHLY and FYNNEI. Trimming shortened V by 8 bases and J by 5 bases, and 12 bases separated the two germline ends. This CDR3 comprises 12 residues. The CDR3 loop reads CASRHERYGYTF. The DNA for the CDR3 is TGTGCCAGCCGACATGAAAGATATGGCTACACCTTC.